This T cell receptor (beta chain) was found in a study of neurological immune-mediated disorders. Findings and caveats of the study: Subjects shared no identical expanded-clone CDR3 amino acid sequences, suggesting private TCR-beta repertoires in all groups.

This CDR3 has 12 amino acids. The study used blood bank volunteers in Maryland, USA, as healthy controls. Unsorted libraries were generated from 2 million PBMCs held at -80 degrees C. The cDNA was produced through 5'RACE with 10-nucleotide random UMIs. Each CDR3 protein is one row after TCRdb ran MiXCR on the 5' RACE reads. The table includes about 27,000 distinct CDR3 sequences, 20% to 25% detected once. Concerning this clonotype: Its antigen is not identified. Its ends do not fully match the called genes, so a read error is possible.

The sample taken for sequencing was PBMCs. The source is a woman between 55 and 75 years old in good health. V usage is TRBV12-3 or TRBV12-4 and J usage is TRBJ1-5; tentatively, D is TRBD1 (5 bases). This chain's CDR3 is CAIRTGLQPQHF. In DNA, the CDR3 is TGTGCCATCCGAACGGGGCTTCAGCCCCAGCACTTT.